These 26 T cell receptor beta chains originate from one sample sequenced in a study of Graves' ophthalmopathy and Graves' hyperthyroidism. As the template, RNA transcripts were used to amplify TCR beta CDR3 regions. RT-PCR was first run with HTBI primers, then multiplex PCR in a second round. Using its own MiXCR run on the multiplex PCR reads, TCRdb lists one record per CDR3 protein. Here the sample spans roughly 350,000 distinct CDR3 sequences, about 18% being singletons. The sequenced sample was peripheral blood. All receptors come from an adult woman with stable Graves' hyperthyroidism.

Note on this clonotype: A clone one base away is much larger, so this may be a read error. This sequence joins TRBV30 and TRBJ1-2; D may be TRBD1 (5 bases). Germline CDR1 is GTSNPN and CDR2 is SVGIG (reference sequence). This CDR3 comprises 14 residues. The ends were cut back, 8 bases at V and 4 bases at J, with 20 bases in the middle. The DNA for the CDR3 is TGTGCCCGGAATGCTGCAGGGCCCTTCTATGGCTACACCTTC. Translated, it gives CARNAAGPFYGYTF.

This clonotype has a count of ten or more. The chain employs TRBV28 and TRBJ2-5; 10 nucleotides match TRBD2. The ends lost 6 bases at V and 3 bases at J; junction bases unmatched: 7. The CDR3 totals 15 residues. Germline V gene sequence: CDR1 MDHEN, CDR2 SYDVKM. In DNA form, the CDR3 reads TGTGCCAGCAGGTTAGCGGGAGGTCTGGAAGAGACCCAGTACTTC. Protein product: CASRLAGGLEETQYF.

This clonotype appeared a few times. The chain employs TRBV6-2 or TRBV6-3 and TRBJ1-1; 7 bases are shared with TRBD1. Germline V gene sequence: CDR1 MNHEY, CDR2 SVGEGT. The CDR3 totals 14 residues. Losses at the gene ends were 2 bases for V and 4 bases for J; bases not matched to a gene: 4. CDR3 sequence reads: CASSYPTGITEAFF. The CDR3 nucleotides read TGTGCCAGCAGTTACCCGACAGGGATCACTGAAGCTTTCTTT.

This clonotype occurred many times. This chain links TRBV5-1 with TRBJ1-3; TRBD1 agrees at 8 bases. V shed 6 bases, J shed 2 bases, and the junction held 7 bases outside the gene matches. CDR3 size: 15 residues. In germline, CDR1 is SGHRS, CDR2 YFSETQ. CDR3 sequence (DNA): TGCGCCAGCACATTTGGGACAGGCCCTGGAAACACCATATATTTT. Translation gives CASTFGTGPGNTIYF. Full variable domain (outside the CDR3, taken from reference TRBV5-1 and TRBJ1-3): KAGVTQTPRYLIKTRGQQVTLSCSPISGHRSVSWYQQTPGQGLQFLFEYFSETQRNKGNFPGRFSGRQFSNSRSEMNVSTLELGDSALYLCASTFGTGPGNTIYFGEGSWLTVV.

Many counts were recorded for this clonotype. The chain employs TRBV20-1 and TRBJ2-7; TRBD2 agrees at 9 bases. V lost 2 bases, J lost 2 bases, and 4 bases stayed unmatched. Germline loops: CDR1 DFQATT, CDR2 SNEGSKA (reference sequence). The CDR3 is 14 residues long. CDR3 coding DNA: TGCAGTGCTAGAAAGGCGGGAGGGCCCTACGAGCAGTACTTC. Translated: CSARKAGGPYEQYF.

This clonotype was seen ten or more times. The chain uses TRBV30 and TRBJ2-5; TRBD2 might be the D (6 bases). Germline assignment: CDR1 GTSNPN and CDR2 SVGIG (reference sequence). Trimming left V 4 bases short and J 5 bases short, with 11 bases between. This CDR3 spans 12 amino acids. The CDR3 bases are TGTGCCTGGACCCGGGGGATCGAGACCCAGTACTTC. Translating gives CAWTRGIETQYF.

This clonotype was counted ten times or more. The chain carries TRBV6-2 or TRBV6-3 and TRBJ2-5; 10 bases agree with TRBD2. CDR1 and CDR2 (germline): MNHEY, SVGEGT. The J segment lost 3 bases and the V segment lost 7 bases, leaving 5 bases of the junction unmatched. The CDR3 sequence is 14 residues long. The CDR3, as DNA: TGTGCCAGCACTAGCGGGAGTTGGGAAGAGACCCAGTACTTC. This sequence encodes CASTSGSWEETQYF.

This clonotype was seen ten or more times. The chain is built from TRBV14 and TRBJ2-5, with D perhaps TRBD2 (5 bases). This CDR3 contains 14 residues. V was clipped by 3 bases and J by 2 bases, with 10 bases between them. Looked up from germline, CDR1 is SGHDN and CDR2 is FVKESK. The DNA of the CDR3 is TGTGCCAGCAGCCAGGGGTGGAGGCAAGAGACCCAGTACTTC. This translates into CASSQGWRQETQYF.

This chain connects TRBV5-1 to TRBJ1-6, with TRBD1 matching over 8 bases. Looked up from germline, CDR1 is SGHRS and CDR2 is YFSETQ. The CDR3 sequence is 13 residues long. Trimming at V came to 4 bases and at J to 10 bases, leaving 4 bases not matched to a gene. The DNA for the CDR3 is TGCGCCAGCAGCACTGGACAGGGCTCACCCCTCCACTTT. This sequence encodes CASSTGQGSPLHF.

This clonotype has at least ten counts. CDR3: CASSRLAGGGELFF. The CDR3 DNA sequence: TGTGCCAGCAGCCGACTAGCGGGAGGCGGGGAGCTGTTTTTT. This chain links TRBV6-1 with TRBJ2-2, with 13 bases lining up with TRBD2. J was trimmed by 7 bases and V by 6 bases; bases with no gene match: 2. This CDR3 has 14 residues. Germline assignment: CDR1 MNHNS and CDR2 SASEGT.

This clonotype was detected ten times or more. The V call is TRBV30, the J call TRBJ2-7; 9 bases are shared with TRBD1. The CDR3 totals 13 residues. Germline V gene data show CDR1 as GTSNPN and CDR2 as SVGIG (reference sequence). The trim removed 0 bases at V and 6 bases at J, leaving 3 bases unmatched. The CDR3 DNA reads as TGTGCCTGGAGTGTACAGGGGGCGTCCGAGCAGTACTTC. Translating gives CAWSVQGASEQYF.

This chain joins TRBV9 and TRBJ2-2; D not certain. Germline assignment: CDR1 SGDLS and CDR2 YYNGEE. V was pared by 4 bases and J by 2 bases, with 15 bases between. The CDR3 runs to 16 residues. Here the CDR3 DNA reads TGTGCCAGCAGCTCATATCGGGTGGGAAACACCGGGGAGCTGTTTTTT. Protein product: CASSSYRVGNTGELFF.

Concerning this clonotype: A much larger clone is a single base away; this may be a read error. Given the absence of the conserved phenylalanine or tryptophan at the CDR3 end, a read error is likely. The chain couples TRBV11-2 to TRBJ2-3; D may be TRBD1 (5 bases). CDR1 and CDR2 from the germline V gene are SGHAT and FQNNGV. The ends were cut back, 2 bases at V and 6 bases at J, with 18 bases in the middle. The CDR3 extends over 16 amino acids. CDR3 bases: TGTGCCAGCAGCTTACCTCTCACAGGCTCGAGGGATACGCAGTATGTT. This codes for CASSLPLTGSRDTQYV.

This clonotype was seen repeatedly, ten times or more. This chain links TRBV30 with TRBJ2-7; TRBD2 aligns across 11 bases. J was trimmed by 2 bases and V by 8 bases; bases with no gene match: 5. Germline V lookup: CDR1 GTSNPN, CDR2 SVGIG (reference sequence). CDR3 length equals 13 residues. CDR3 sequence reads: CAAKTSGTYEQYF. The CDR3 DNA reads TGTGCCGCTAAGACTAGCGGGACCTACGAGCAGTACTTC.

This clonotype was recorded at least ten times. This chain connects TRBV6-2 or TRBV6-3 to TRBJ1-1; a weak D match, TRBD1 (5 bases). The germline CDR1 and CDR2 sequences are MNHEY and SVGEGT. This CDR3 has 13 residues. Trimming pared 7 bases from V and 0 bases from J, leaving 9 bases between. The CDR3 spells CASMDTLNTEAFF. In DNA, the CDR3 is TGTGCCAGCATGGACACCTTGAACACTGAAGCTTTCTTT.

The chain carries TRBV4-3 and TRBJ2-2, with 9 bases that match TRBD2. The V gene end was trimmed by 0 bases and the J gene end by 6 bases; junction bases not matched to a gene: 8. Germline CDR1 and CDR2: LGHNA and YSLEER. This CDR3 is 17 amino acids long. The CDR3 bases are TGCGCCAGCAGCCAAGATCGGGGCGGGAGGGCCGCCGGGGAGCTGTTTTTT. It yields the protein CASSQDRGGRAAGELFF.

This clonotype has at least ten counts. Here the CDR3 DNA reads TGTGCCAGCAGTTGGGCAGCCCCTAATCAGCCCCAGCATTTT. Its translation is CASSWAAPNQPQHF. This chain connects TRBV6-2 or TRBV6-3 to TRBJ1-5; D is ambiguous. V lost 4 bases to trimming and J lost 4 bases, with 11 bases between them. The CDR3 runs to 14 residues. Germline V gene sequence: CDR1 MNHEY, CDR2 SVGEGT.

This clonotype was counted ten times or more. The chain employs TRBV29-1 and TRBJ1-1; D gene unclear. The germline gives CDR1 SQVTM, CDR2 ANQGSEA. V lost 3 bases, J lost 0 bases, and 8 bases lay in between. The CDR3 extends over 13 amino acids. For the CDR3, the DNA is TGCAGCGTTGAGGACTCAGTGAACACTGAAGCTTTCTTT. As protein: CSVEDSVNTEAFF.

This clonotype was observed many times. V and J are TRBV10-3 and TRBJ2-4; D perhaps matches TRBD2 (6 bases). In germline, CDR1 is ENHRY, CDR2 SYGVKD. This CDR3 is 16 amino acids long. The V gene lost 0 bases and the J gene lost 5 bases, with 14 bases spanning the gap. CDR3 sequence: CAISESRRASENIQYF. The CDR3 coding sequence is TGTGCCATCAGTGAGTCCCGGAGGGCCTCAGAAAACATTCAGTACTTC.

This clonotype showed up just a few times. V gene TRBV18 combines with J gene TRBJ1-5; 8 nucleotides agree with TRBD1. Germline CDR1 KGHSH, CDR2 LQKENI. This CDR3 comprises 14 residues. V shed 3 bases, J shed 9 bases, and the junction held 7 bases outside the gene matches. CDR3 bases: TGTGCCAGCTCACCGCAGGGGGCCCGTACGCCCCAGCATTTT. Amino acid sequence: CASSPQGARTPQHF.

The sample holds many counts of this clonotype. V usage is TRBV19 and J usage is TRBJ2-7; possibly TRBD1 for D (6 bases). There are 13 residues in the CDR3. The V end lost 5 bases, the J end lost 5 bases, and 13 bases lay between the germline ends. Germline V CDR1 and CDR2: LNHDA, SQIVND (reference sequence). CDR3 nucleotides: TGTGCCAGTAGTCTACAGGGTACCCACGAGCAGTACTTC. Protein: CASSLQGTHEQYF.

This clonotype was detected many times. The chain couples TRBV11-2 to TRBJ2-7; D is perhaps TRBD2 (6 bases). The germline V and J ends were trimmed by 3 bases and 0 bases, with 12 bases remaining between them. The germline CDR1 and CDR2 sequences are SGHAT and FQNNGV. The CDR3 contains 15 residues. The CDR3 DNA reads as TGTGCCAGCAGCTTCCGGGACTTCAGCTCCTACGAGCAGTACTTC. This sequence encodes CASSFRDFSSYEQYF.

The chain joins TRBV28 to TRBJ2-7; tentative D call: TRBD1 (6 bases). Trimming pared 2 bases from V and 5 bases from J, leaving 13 bases between. CDR1 and CDR2 from the germline V gene are MDHEN and SYDVKM. The CDR3 covers 14 residues. CDR3 DNA sequence: TGTGCCAGCAGTTTACAGGGGTCTTCCCACGAGCAGTACTTC. It translates to CASSLQGSSHEQYF. The full variable domain, completed using reference TRBV28 and TRBJ2-7, is DVKVTQSSRYLVKRTGEKVFLECVQDMDHENMFWYRQDPGLGLRLIYFSYDVKMKEKGDIPEGYSVSREKKERFSLILESASTNQTSMYLCASSLQGSSHEQYFGPGTRLTVT.

This clonotype was detected ten times or more. The gene calls are TRBV9 and TRBJ2-5, with TRBD2 matching 7 bases. There are 14 residues in the CDR3. Germline values: CDR1 SGDLS, CDR2 YYNGEE. Trimming at V came to 3 bases and at J to 3 bases, leaving 5 bases not matched to a gene. The CDR3 nucleotides read TGTGCCAGCAGCGAATTGGGGGGGGAAGAGACCCAGTACTTC. It codes for CASSELGGEETQYF.

This clonotype has at least ten counts. J is TRBJ1-1 and V is TRBV19, with D tentatively TRBD1 (6 bases). The CDR3 runs to 14 residues. CDR1 LNHDA and CDR2 SQIVND come from the germline V gene (reference sequence). V dropped 3 bases and J dropped 1 base, with 9 bases sitting between them. CDR3 sequence reads: CASSIGRGNTEAFF. In nucleotides, the CDR3 is TGTGCCAGTAGTATTGGCAGGGGGAACACTGAAGCTTTCTTT.

As concerns this clonotype: A clone one base away is much larger, so this may be a read error. The genes are TRBV12-3 or TRBV12-4 and TRBJ2-7; D call uncertain. CDR3 length: 15 residues. V lost 8 bases and J lost 4, with 21 bases in between. DNA for the CDR3: TGTGCCAGCTGTCCAGGCCAGGTTAGAGCTTACGAGCAGTACTTC. Residues: CASCPGQVRAYEQYF.